What follows are 13 T cell receptor beta chains derived from one specimen sequenced in a study of cytomegalovirus exposure and HLA in healthy donors. Primers: 60 Vbeta forward and 13 Jbeta reverse. Here immunoSEQ multiplex PCR was the method, and the copy in TCRdb shows in-frame clones only, minus some. The sample holds about 32,000 clones. The sample consisted of PBMCs. The receptors originated from a female donor in good health and CMV-seronegative.

The chain couples TRBV18 to TRBJ1-4, with D perhaps TRBD1 (6 bases). V was clipped by 3 bases and J by 3 bases, with 11 bases between them. Germline CDR1 and CDR2: KGHSH and LQKENI. The CDR3 runs to 15 residues. For the CDR3, the DNA is TGTGCCAGCTCACCCCGACAGGACCCTAATGAAAAACTGTTTTTT. Protein product: CASSPRQDPNEKLFF.

The CDR3: CASIPEGVGNQPQHF. The CDR3 DNA reads TGTGCCAGTATCCCCGAGGGGGTAGGGAATCAGCCCCAGCATTTT. V is TRBV19 and J is TRBJ1-5; perhaps TRBD1 as D (6 bases). Germline values: CDR1 LNHDA, CDR2 SQIVND (reference sequence). V was cut by 7 bases and J by 4 bases, with 17 bases left in between. CDR3 length equals 15 residues.

V gene TRBV6-1 combines with J gene TRBJ2-7, with D possibly being TRBD1 (6 bases). The CDR3 sequence is 14 residues long. The germline V and J ends were trimmed by 6 bases and 2 bases, with 14 bases remaining between them. Per germline, CDR1 MNHNS and CDR2 SASEGT. The CDR3 nucleotides read TGTGCCAGCAGCCTGACAGGTTTTCCCTACGAGCAGTACTTC. This translates into CASSLTGFPYEQYF.

This chain connects TRBV5-1 to TRBJ1-6, with unresolved D. V was shortened by 6 bases and J by 7 bases, with 11 bases between the two germline ends. CDR1 SGHRS and CDR2 YFSETQ come from the germline V gene. CDR3 length: 13 amino acids. The DNA of the CDR3 is TGCGCCAGCACCAACGGGGAGAATTCACCCCTCCACTTT. Its protein is CASTNGENSPLHF.

V usage is TRBV27 and J usage is TRBJ1-6, with D possibly TRBD1 on 5 matching bases. This CDR3 is built from 18 residues. Germline CDR1 and CDR2: MNHEY and SMNVEV (reference sequence). Trimming removed 3 bases from V and 0 bases from J, with 15 bases in between. Here the CDR3 reads CASSFVSGPSSYNSPLHF. The DNA for the CDR3 is TGTGCCAGCAGTTTTGTTTCAGGGCCCAGCTCCTATAATTCACCCCTCCACTTT.

The chain links TRBV9 to TRBJ1-5; a possible D gene is TRBD1 (5 bases). This CDR3 region has 17 residues. The V end was cut by 2 bases, the J end by 4 bases, with 19 bases between. From germline, CDR1 is SGDLS and CDR2 YYNGEE. CDR3 nucleotides: TGTGCCAGCAGCGTGGGAACGGGGGGAGAGGGGAATCAGCCCCAGCATTTT. It encodes CASSVGTGGEGNQPQHF.

The V gene is TRBV20-1, the J gene TRBJ2-3, with D tentatively TRBD2 (6 bases). The V and J ends lost 7 bases and 6 bases respectively, with 11 bases between them. Germline values: CDR1 DFQATT, CDR2 SNEGSKA (reference sequence). CDR3 size: 11 residues. DNA for the CDR3: TGCAGTGAAAGACGGGGGGATACGCAGTATTTT. This codes for CSERRGDTQYF.

The rearrangement links TRBV28 to TRBJ2-2, with 8 bases fitting TRBD1. The CDR3 sequence is 16 residues long. The V gene's germline CDR1 is MDHEN and CDR2 SYDVKM. V was clipped by 5 bases and J by 8 bases; unmatched bases: 13. The CDR3 bases are TGTGCCAGCAGTGAGACAGGGGCCCTCCTACGGGGGGAGCTGTTTTTT. It specifies CASSETGALLRGELFF.

The V and J genes are TRBV6-1 and TRBJ2-3; maybe TRBD1 (6 bases). Between the trimmed V and J ends, which lost 5 bases and 2 bases, there was a span of 11 bases. CDR1 is MNHNS, CDR2 SASEGT, per germline. The CDR3 is 14 amino acids. Written as DNA, the CDR3 is TGTGCCAGCAGTCGAGGACAGATCACAGATACGCAGTATTTT. As protein: CASSRGQITDTQYF.

Remarks on this clone: The same CDR3 arises from other DNA sequences in this sample as well. The gene calls are TRBV9 and TRBJ2-3, with 7 bases identical to TRBD2. The CDR3 consists of 14 residues. Germline values: CDR1 SGDLS, CDR2 YYNGEE. The V and J ends lost 0 bases and 5 bases, in that order; junction bases with no gene match: 3. CDR3 protein: CASSVAGGGDTQYF. The CDR3, as DNA: TGTGCCAGCAGCGTAGCGGGGGGAGGAGATACGCAGTATTTT.

This chain connects TRBV5-4 to TRBJ1-4; D remains unclear. Trimming shortened V by 1 base and J by 0 bases, and 10 bases separated the two germline ends. CDR1 is SGHNT and CDR2 is YYREEE in the germline V gene (reference sequence). The CDR3 spans 16 residues. The CDR3 DNA follows: TGTGCCAGCAGCTTGTGGCGGCTTGCAACTAATGAAAAACTGTTTTTT. It encodes CASSLWRLATNEKLFF. The full variable domain, its missing parts supplied by reference TRBV5-4 and TRBJ1-4, is ETGVTQSPTHLIKTRGQQVTLRCSSQSGHNTVSWYQQALGQGPQFIFQYYREEENGRGNFPPRFSGLQFPNYSSELNVNALELDDSALYLCASSLWRLATNEKLFFGSGTQLSVL.

The chain combines TRBV6-4 with TRBJ1-2; D ambiguous. Looked up from germline, CDR1 is MRHNA and CDR2 is SNTAGT. The CDR3 length is 16 residues. The V end was cut by 0 bases, the J end by 2 bases, with 13 bases between. The CDR3 nucleotides read TGTGCCAGCAGTGACTCGACCCGTCAGGTGAACTATGGCTACACCTTC. This encodes CASSDSTRQVNYGYTF.

The genes are TRBV13 and TRBJ1-1; D unclear. The germline CDR1 and CDR2 sequences are PRHDT and FYEKMQ (reference sequence). Trimming shortened V by 5 bases and J by 5 bases, and 6 bases separated the two germline ends. The CDR3 covers 11 residues. CDR3 amino acids: CASSHRTEAFF. For the CDR3, the DNA is TGTGCCAGCAGCCATAGAACTGAAGCTTTCTTT.